The clone carrying this TCR beta chain was counted between two and nine times. Its target is unknown. Expressed TCRB transcripts got sequenced, as all isolated RNA was reverse transcribed. Regulatory, naive and central memory T cell samples averaged around 3.9 million reads. TCRdb keeps only in-frame clones here, not all; method: immunoSEQ multiplex PCR. This sample has about 620,000 clones, with roughly a sixth found just once. This sample was included in a study of beta chain features in type 1 diabetes. Study-level information: Summed over all samples, the examined sorted cells came to roughly 110 million. Overall study findings and caveats: Resolution of whether HLA type affects TCRB rearrangement was not achieved here.

V lost 5 bases, J lost 2 bases, and 15 bases lay in between. The CDR3 runs 16 residues. Germline V gene data show CDR1 as MNHEY and CDR2 as SMNVEV (reference sequence). Sequencing input: naive CD4+ T cells from blood. The chain recombines TRBV27 with TRBJ2-2; tentatively, D is TRBD2 (6 bases). The sequence was obtained from a man aged 18 to 29 in good health. This CDR3 reads CASSKAGTYNTGELFF. Written as DNA, the CDR3 is TGTGCCAGCAGTAAGGCTGGGACTTACAACACCGGGGAGCTGTTTTTT.